Shown below are 32 T cell receptor beta chains from a single sample sequenced in a study of T cells after yellow fever vaccination. Each CDR3 protein gets one entry after TCRdb re-called the 5' RACE reads with MiXCR. The data hold about 96,000 distinct CDR3 sequences, with about 8.2% observed a single time. Sequenced material: CD8+ T cells not binding an NS4B(214-222) dextramer, sorted from PBMCs, taken approximately 16 days after the first yellow fever vaccination. Receptor source: a man between 18 and 29 years old who received the YFV17D yellow fever vaccine.

The gene calls are TRBV7-6 and TRBJ2-3; no definite D call. The CDR3 is 16 residues long. The germline V and J ends were trimmed by 0 bases and 0 bases, with 10 bases remaining between them. The germline CDR1 and CDR2 sequences are SGHVS and FNYEAQ. The CDR3 region has the DNA TGTGCCAGCAGCTTAGCAGGCCGGGCTAGCACAGATACGCAGTATTTT. The encoded protein is CASSLAGRASTDTQYF.

In its sample, this clonotype was seen many times. V usage is TRBV7-2 and J usage is TRBJ2-1, with TRBD2 matching over 9 bases. The CDR3 consists of 15 residues. Trimming removed 5 bases from V and 5 bases from J; junction bases left unmatched: 7. Germline loops: CDR1 SGHTA, CDR2 FQGNSA. In DNA, the CDR3 is TGTGCCAGCAGCGTTAGCGGGGGAGCGAACAATGAGCAGTTCTTC. Its translation is CASSVSGGANNEQFF.

In its sample, this clonotype ranks as medium-sized. The chain carries TRBV19 and TRBJ2-1, with TRBD2 matching over 9 bases. Trimming at V came to 5 bases and at J to 8 bases, leaving 7 bases not matched to a gene. Looked up from germline, CDR1 is LNHDA and CDR2 is SQIVND (reference sequence). The CDR3 totals 14 residues. CDR3 residues: CASSSRGGHDEQFF. Written as DNA, the CDR3 is TGTGCCAGTAGTTCGCGGGGGGGCCATGATGAGCAGTTCTTC.

This clonotype was seen only a few times. The chain recombines TRBV15 with TRBJ2-1; D is undetermined. The CDR3 is 13 amino acids. The germline V and J ends were trimmed by 1 base and 2 bases, with 3 bases remaining between them. Germline V gene lookup returns CDR1 LNHNV and CDR2 YYDKDF (reference sequence). CDR3 DNA sequence: TGTGCCACCAGCAGAGGACCCTACAATGAGCAGTTCTTC. Translated: CATSRGPYNEQFF.

J is TRBJ2-2 and V is TRBV29-1; 11 nucleotides align to TRBD1. V dropped 4 bases and J dropped 6; count of bases not matched to a gene: 4. The CDR3 has 14 residues. The germline CDR1 and CDR2 sequences are SQVTM and ANQGSEA. CDR3 nucleotide sequence: TGCAGCGTTGGGAGGACAGGGGGCTCCGGGGAGCTGTTTTTT. It specifies CSVGRTGGSGELFF.

The chain links TRBV11-2 to TRBJ2-2; 8 bases align to TRBD1. With V trimmed by 5 bases and J by 4 bases, 9 bases remained unmatched. CDR3 size: 16 residues. Looked up from germline, CDR1 is SGHAT and CDR2 is FQNNGV. The CDR3 reads CASSHPGQDVTGELFF. The CDR3 DNA sequence: TGTGCCAGCAGCCATCCGGGACAGGACGTCACCGGGGAGCTGTTTTTT.

This clonotype was detected only a few times. V usage is TRBV28 and J usage is TRBJ1-6; tentative D call: TRBD1 (5 bases). Trimming cost V 7 bases and J 10 bases, with 14 bases left between them. From germline, CDR1 is MDHEN and CDR2 SYDVKM. The CDR3 runs to 13 residues. The CDR3 DNA reads as TGTGCCAGCACGGGACGGGGAGTATCACCCCTCCACTTT. This codes for CASTGRGVSPLHF.

The CDR3 loop is CASRGRENIQYF. The CDR3 DNA follows: TGTGCCAGCAGGGGCCGTGAAAACATTCAGTACTTC. This chain joins TRBV27 and TRBJ2-4; D call uncertain. V lost 6 bases and J lost 5, with 8 bases in between. The CDR3 length is 12 residues. Germline V CDR1 and CDR2: MNHEY, SMNVEV (reference sequence).

This clonotype was counted only a few times. The chain employs TRBV27 and TRBJ1-5, with D unresolved. The CDR3 totals 14 residues. V lost 4 bases, J lost 0 bases, and 7 bases lay in between. The germline gives CDR1 MNHEY, CDR2 SMNVEV (reference sequence). The CDR3 sequence: CASSSTDSNQPQHF. CDR3 nucleotide sequence: TGTGCCAGCAGTTCTACAGATAGCAATCAGCCCCAGCATTTT.

The chain couples TRBV5-4 to TRBJ2-5, with D tentatively TRBD2 (6 bases). Germline V gene lookup returns CDR1 SGHNT and CDR2 YYREEE (reference sequence). This CDR3 has 11 residues. V lost 5 bases and J 7 bases, leaving 9 bases between the germline ends. CDR3 protein: CASRVGGTQYF. The CDR3 DNA follows: TGTGCCAGCAGGGTCGGGGGGACCCAGTACTTC.

There are many counts of this clonotype. V gene TRBV12-3 or TRBV12-4 combines with J gene TRBJ2-3; 10 nucleotides align to TRBD2. This CDR3 contains 15 residues. V gave up 3 bases and J gave up 5 bases; unmatched junction bases: 5. The chain's CDR3 is CASSLTSGRVDTQYF. The CDR3 DNA sequence: TGTGCCAGCAGTTTGACTAGCGGGCGGGTAGATACGCAGTATTTT.

The genes are TRBV6-5 and TRBJ1-3, with D unresolved. V gave up 2 bases and J gave up 2 bases, with 7 bases separating them. Germline V gives CDR1 MNHEY, CDR2 SVGAGI. The CDR3 runs to 14 residues. The CDR3: CASSYLGTGNTIYF. CDR3 coding DNA: TGTGCCAGCAGTTACCTGGGAACTGGAAACACCATATATTTT.

Ten or more counts support this clonotype. The chain recombines TRBV29-1 with TRBJ1-2; no definite D call. Trimming removed 4 bases at V and 8 bases at J, with 11 bases between. This CDR3 is 11 amino acids long. From germline, CDR1 is SQVTM and CDR2 ANQGSEA. The CDR3 nucleotides read TGCAGCGTTGGACGAGGTTCCGGCTACACCTTC. Translation: CSVGRGSGYTF.

This clonotype was seen many times. This chain uses TRBV29-1 with TRBJ2-7; possibly TRBD1 for D (5 bases). CDR1 is SQVTM, CDR2 ANQGSEA, per germline. Trimming removed 4 bases from V and 1 base from J, with 14 bases in between. The CDR3 covers 14 residues. The CDR3 sequence is CSVAGQGASYEQYF. For the CDR3, the DNA is TGCAGCGTTGCTGGGCAGGGTGCATCCTACGAGCAGTACTTC.

The V and J genes are TRBV21-1 and TRBJ1-5; the table's TRBD1 call for D was not verified on the DNA. TRBV21-1 is a recognized pseudogene. There are 22 residues in the CDR3. The CDR3 region is CASSKARGSGTGGVHSNQPQHF. In DNA form, the CDR3 reads TGTGCCAGCAGCAAAGCCAGGGGGTCCGGGACAGGGGGTGTCCATAGCAATCAGCCCCAGCATTTT.

This clonotype showed up just a few times. This chain joins TRBV5-4 and TRBJ1-4; 7 bases agree with TRBD1. The V and J ends lost 3 bases and 4 bases, in that order; junction bases with no gene match: 3. The germline V gene encodes CDR1 SGHNT and CDR2 YYREEE (reference sequence). This CDR3 contains 14 residues. CDR3 DNA sequence: TGTGCCAGCAGCTGGGGACAGAATAATGAAAAACTGTTTTTT. Translated, it gives CASSWGQNNEKLFF. The whole variable domain, remainder taken from reference TRBV5-4 and TRBJ1-4, is ETGVTQSPTHLIKTRGQQVTLRCSSQSGHNTVSWYQQALGQGPQFIFQYYREEENGRGNFPPRFSGLQFPNYSSELNVNALELDDSALYLCASSWGQNNEKLFFGSGTQLSVL.

This clonotype showed up just a few times. The chain uses TRBV7-8 and TRBJ1-5; unclear D gene. The ends were cut back, 0 bases at V and 4 bases at J, with 10 bases in the middle. The CDR3 runs to 15 residues. The germline V gene has CDR1 SGHVS and CDR2 FQNEAQ. The CDR3 here is CASSLATGRNQPQHF. DNA of the CDR3: TGTGCCAGCAGCTTAGCGACGGGCCGTAATCAGCCCCAGCATTTT.

There are a few counts of this clonotype. The chain links TRBV11-1 to TRBJ2-3; no firm D call. Germline CDR1 is SGHAT and CDR2 is FQDESV (reference sequence). The CDR3 contains 13 residues. Trimming shortened V by 4 bases and J by 4 bases, and 9 bases separated the two germline ends. The CDR3 here is CASSSDLPDTQYF. The DNA for the CDR3 is TGTGCCAGCAGCTCGGACCTACCAGATACGCAGTATTTT.

This clonotype turned up a few times. The genes are TRBV29-1 and TRBJ1-2; 7 nucleotides match TRBD1. Losses at the gene ends were 4 bases for V and 4 bases for J; bases not matched to a gene: 15. The CDR3 covers 16 residues. Germline V CDR1 and CDR2: SQVTM, ANQGSEA. Here the CDR3 reads CSVAFRGGGGSYGYTF. CDR3 sequence (DNA): TGCAGCGTTGCGTTCAGGGGGGGCGGCGGAAGCTATGGCTACACCTTC.

This clonotype was recorded only once. V and J are TRBV6-2 or TRBV6-3 and TRBJ2-7; 7 nucleotides agree with TRBD2. The germline V gene encodes CDR1 MNHEY and CDR2 SVGEGT. Losses at the gene ends were 6 bases for V and 2 bases for J; bases not matched to a gene: 7. The CDR3 has 14 amino acids. The chain's CDR3 is CASSHMGLTYEQYV. The DNA for the CDR3 is TGTGCCAGCAGCCATATGGGACTAACCTACGAGCAGTACGTC.

Only a few counts were recorded for this clonotype. The V and J genes are TRBV3-1 and TRBJ2-2; TRBD2 agrees at 13 bases. The trim removed 3 bases at V and 5 bases at J, leaving 9 bases unmatched. This CDR3 is built from 18 residues. CDR1 LGHDT and CDR2 YNNKEL come from the germline V gene (reference sequence). DNA for the CDR3: TGTGCCAGCAGCCATGGACTAGCGGGGGACCTACTGACCGGGGAGCTGTTTTTT. It is translated as CASSHGLAGDLLTGELFF. Full variable domain (remainder filled in from reference TRBV3-1 and TRBJ2-2): DTAVSQTPKYLVTQMGNDKSIKCEQNLGHDTMYWYKQDSKKFLKIMFSYNNKELIINETVPNRFSPKSPDKAHLNLHINSLELGDSAVYFCASSHGLAGDLLTGELFFGEGSRLTVL.

This chain links TRBV29-1 with TRBJ2-2, with TRBD2 identical over 13 bases. Germline V lookup: CDR1 SQVTM, CDR2 ANQGSEA. V dropped 4 bases and J dropped 9; count of bases not matched to a gene: 2. This CDR3 region has 13 residues. The CDR3 loop reads CSVVTSGGRELFF. CDR3 sequence (DNA): TGCAGCGTTGTGACTAGCGGGGGGCGGGAGCTGTTTTTT.

The J gene is TRBJ2-4, the V gene TRBV12-3 or TRBV12-4; D is possibly TRBD1 (5 bases). This CDR3 has 15 amino acids. V was pared by 8 bases and J by 3 bases, with 17 bases between. The CDR3 is CASFTGWLDKNIQYF. The CDR3 DNA is TGTGCCAGCTTCACAGGTTGGCTTGACAAAAACATTCAGTACTTC.

This clonotype was detected a few times. The chain is built from TRBV20-1 and TRBJ2-7; D is possibly TRBD1 (5 bases). The CDR3 spans 16 residues. The germline gives CDR1 DFQATT, CDR2 SNEGSKA (reference sequence). V lost 1 base to trimming and J lost 3 bases, with 19 bases between them. CDR3 sequence (DNA): TGCAGTGCTAGAGGTCAAGACCGGACACACTACTACGAGCAGTACGTC. Translation gives CSARGQDRTHYYEQYV.

A word on this clonotype: This may stem from a read error, because a much larger clone lies one nucleotide away. This rearrangement joins TRBV5-1 to TRBJ2-5; 9 bases agree with TRBD2. Germline CDR1 reads SGHRS; CDR2 reads YFSETQ. This CDR3 comprises 15 residues. CDR3 sequence reads: CACSFSGGAIVTQYF. The CDR3 region has the DNA TGCGCCTGCAGCTTTAGCGGGGGCGCCATCGTGACCCAGTACTTC. The full variable domain, in which reference TRBV5-1 and TRBJ2-5 provide the parts outside the CDR3, is KAGVTQTPRYLIKTRGQQVTLSCSPISGHRSVSWYQQTPGQGLQFLFEYFSETQRNKGNFPGRFSGRQFSNSRSEMNVSTLELGDSALYLCACSFSGGAIVTQYFGPGTRLLVL.

This clonotype came up a few times. The gene calls are TRBV6-1 and TRBJ2-7; tentatively, D is TRBD1 (5 bases). CDR1 is MNHNS, CDR2 SASEGT, per germline. The length of the CDR3 is 15 residues. Trimming took 3 bases from V and 2 from J, leaving 14 bases between them. The CDR3: CASSEKTVGTYEQYV. CDR3 nucleotides: TGTGCCAGCAGTGAGAAGACAGTCGGCACCTACGAGCAGTACGTC.

This clonotype has a handful of counts. The V and J genes are TRBV19 and TRBJ2-7, with 11 bases fitting TRBD1. The length of the CDR3 is 15 residues. The ends lost 5 bases at V and 3 bases at J; junction bases unmatched: 6. The V gene's germline CDR1 is LNHDA and CDR2 SQIVND (reference sequence). CDR3 amino acids: CASSFRDRGNYEQYF. The DNA of the CDR3 is TGTGCCAGTAGTTTCCGGGACAGGGGGAACTACGAGCAGTACTTC.

This clonotype came up a few times. This rearrangement joins TRBV27 to TRBJ1-2; TRBD1 agrees at 8 bases. Germline V CDR1 and CDR2: MNHEY, SMNVEV (reference sequence). This CDR3 has 16 amino acids. J gave up 4 bases and V 3 bases, and 10 bases lay outside the gene matches. The CDR3 region is CASSFTLSGGGYGYTF. The CDR3 DNA reads as TGTGCCAGCAGTTTTACCCTATCAGGGGGCGGCTATGGCTACACCTTC.

This clonotype came up a few times. This chain uses TRBV7-2 with TRBJ2-7, with D possibly matching TRBD1 (6 bases). Trimming removed 0 bases at V and 1 base at J, with 7 bases between. The CDR3 is 14 amino acids. Germline V gene lookup returns CDR1 SGHTA and CDR2 FQGNSA. In DNA form, the CDR3 reads TGTGCCAGCAGCTTAGCCGGGACATCCTACGAGCAGTACTTC. It translates to CASSLAGTSYEQYF.

This clonotype was observed at least ten times. J is TRBJ1-5 and V is TRBV12-3 or TRBV12-4, with 7 positions matching TRBD1. V lost 6 bases to trimming and J lost 4 bases; unmatched junction nucleotides: 6. The CDR3 runs 14 residues. The CDR3 DNA is TGTGCCAGCAGCTGGACAGGAACGAATCAGCCCCAGCATTTT. It translates to CASSWTGTNQPQHF.

In its sample, this clonotype was seen many times. V gene TRBV7-6 combines with J gene TRBJ2-3; 10 nucleotides match TRBD2. V shed 5 bases and J 4 bases; nucleotides not matched to a gene: 9. This CDR3 contains 16 residues. Germline lookup yields CDR1 SGHVS and CDR2 FNYEAQ. CDR3 sequence (DNA): TGTGCCAGCAGCCAAAGGACTAGCGGTGGCCCAGATACGCAGTATTTT. It is translated as CASSQRTSGGPDTQYF.

This clonotype was seen only a few times. The chain joins TRBV7-9 to TRBJ2-3; 11 positions match TRBD1. The germline CDR1 and CDR2 sequences are SEHNR and FQNEAQ (reference sequence). This CDR3 region has 15 residues. Trimming removed 10 bases from V and 4 bases from J; junction bases left unmatched: 10. The CDR3 spells CAIKDRGRQPDTQYF. CDR3 DNA sequence: TGTGCCATCAAGGACAGGGGGCGGCAGCCAGATACGCAGTATTTT.